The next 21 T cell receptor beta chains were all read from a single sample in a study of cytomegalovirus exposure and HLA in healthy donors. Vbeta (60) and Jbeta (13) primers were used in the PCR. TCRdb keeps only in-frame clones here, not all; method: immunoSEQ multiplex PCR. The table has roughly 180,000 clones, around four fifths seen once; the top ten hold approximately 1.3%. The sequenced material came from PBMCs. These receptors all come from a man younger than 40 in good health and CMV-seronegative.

The CDR3 sequence is CASSSEGSGASYEQYF. Here the CDR3 DNA reads TGTGCCAGCAGCTCGGAGGGTAGCGGGGCCTCCTACGAGCAGTACTTC. The chain employs TRBV5-6 and TRBJ2-7; 8 bases line up with TRBD2. CDR1 and CDR2 from the germline V gene are SGHDT and YYEEEE. The CDR3 totals 16 residues. Trimming removed 3 bases from V and 0 bases from J; junction bases left unmatched: 8.

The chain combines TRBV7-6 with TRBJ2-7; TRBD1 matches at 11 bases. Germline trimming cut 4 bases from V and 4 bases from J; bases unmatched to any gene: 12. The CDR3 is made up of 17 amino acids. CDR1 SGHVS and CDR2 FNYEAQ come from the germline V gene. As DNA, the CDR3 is TGTGCCAGCAGCTACCGGACAGGGGGCGCCTTTCCTTACGAGCAGTACTTC. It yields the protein CASSYRTGGAFPYEQYF. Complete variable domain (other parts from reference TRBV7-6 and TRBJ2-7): GAGVSQSPRYKVTKRGQDVALRCDPISGHVSLYWYRQALGQGPEFLTYFNYEAQQDKSGLPNDRFSAERPEGSISTLTIQRTEQRDSAMYRCASSYRTGGAFPYEQYFGPGTRLTVT.

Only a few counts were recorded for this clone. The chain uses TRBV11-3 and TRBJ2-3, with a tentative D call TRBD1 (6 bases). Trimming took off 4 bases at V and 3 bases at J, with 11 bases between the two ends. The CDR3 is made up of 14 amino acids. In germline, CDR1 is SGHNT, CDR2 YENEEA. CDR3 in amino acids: CASSSGVRTDTQYF. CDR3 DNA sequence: TGTGCCAGCAGCTCAGGGGTTAGGACAGATACGCAGTATTTT.

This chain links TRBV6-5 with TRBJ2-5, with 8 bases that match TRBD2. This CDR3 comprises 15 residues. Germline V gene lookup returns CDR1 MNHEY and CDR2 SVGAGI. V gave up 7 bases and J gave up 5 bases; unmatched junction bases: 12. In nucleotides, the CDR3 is TGTGCCAGCACGACCTCAGGGACTAGTCGGGAGACCCAGTACTTC. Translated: CASTTSGTSRETQYF.

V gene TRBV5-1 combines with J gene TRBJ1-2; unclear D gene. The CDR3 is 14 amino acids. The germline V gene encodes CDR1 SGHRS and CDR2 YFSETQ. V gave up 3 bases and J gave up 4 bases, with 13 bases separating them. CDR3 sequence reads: CASSYEADLYGYTF. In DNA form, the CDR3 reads TGCGCCAGCAGCTATGAGGCAGACCTCTATGGCTACACCTTC.

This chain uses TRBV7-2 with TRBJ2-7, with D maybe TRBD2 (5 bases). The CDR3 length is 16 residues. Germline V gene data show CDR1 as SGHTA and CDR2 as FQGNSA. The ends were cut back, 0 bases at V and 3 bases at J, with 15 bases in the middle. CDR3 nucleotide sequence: TGTGCCAGCAGCTTAGCGACTCCGGGGAGCAACTACGAGCAGTACTTC. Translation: CASSLATPGSNYEQYF.

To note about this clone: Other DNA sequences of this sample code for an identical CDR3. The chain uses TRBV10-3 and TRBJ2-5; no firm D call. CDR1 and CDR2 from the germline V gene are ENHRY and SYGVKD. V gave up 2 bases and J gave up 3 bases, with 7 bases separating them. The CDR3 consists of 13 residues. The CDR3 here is CAISESREETQYF. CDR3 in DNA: TGTGCCATCAGTGAGAGTAGAGAAGAGACCCAGTACTTC.

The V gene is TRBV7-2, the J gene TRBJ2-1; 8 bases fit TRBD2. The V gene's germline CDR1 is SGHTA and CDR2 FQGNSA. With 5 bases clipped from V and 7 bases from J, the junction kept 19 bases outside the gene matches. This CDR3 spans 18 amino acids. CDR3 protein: CASSKRPLPAGEGNEQFF. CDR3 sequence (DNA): TGTGCCAGCAGCAAACGCCCTTTGCCAGCGGGAGAAGGGAATGAGCAGTTCTTC.

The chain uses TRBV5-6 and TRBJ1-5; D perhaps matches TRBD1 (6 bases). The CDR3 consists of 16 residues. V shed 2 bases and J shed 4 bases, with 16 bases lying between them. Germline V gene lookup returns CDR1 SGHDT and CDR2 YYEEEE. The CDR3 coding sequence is TGTGCCAGCAGCTTAAAAGGACAGATTAGAAATCAGCCCCAGCATTTT. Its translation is CASSLKGQIRNQPQHF.

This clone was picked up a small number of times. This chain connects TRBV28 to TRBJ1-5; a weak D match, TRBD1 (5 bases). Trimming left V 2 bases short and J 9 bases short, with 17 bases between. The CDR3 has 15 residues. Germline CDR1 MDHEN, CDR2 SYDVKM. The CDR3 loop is CASSLERQAQGPQHF. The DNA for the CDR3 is TGTGCCAGCAGTTTAGAACGGCAGGCCCAGGGGCCCCAGCATTTT.

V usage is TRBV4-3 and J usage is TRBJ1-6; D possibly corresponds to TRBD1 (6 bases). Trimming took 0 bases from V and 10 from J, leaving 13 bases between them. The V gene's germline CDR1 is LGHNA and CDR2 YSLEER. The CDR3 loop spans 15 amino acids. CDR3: CASSQDLTGPSPLHF. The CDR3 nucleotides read TGCGCCAGCAGCCAAGACCTAACAGGGCCGTCACCCCTCCACTTT.

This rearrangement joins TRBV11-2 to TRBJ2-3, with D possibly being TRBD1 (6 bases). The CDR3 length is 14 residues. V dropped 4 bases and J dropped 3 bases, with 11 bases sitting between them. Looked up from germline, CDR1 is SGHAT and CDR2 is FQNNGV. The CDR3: CASSSDRITDTQYF. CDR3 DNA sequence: TGTGCCAGCAGCTCTGACAGGATTACAGATACGCAGTATTTT.

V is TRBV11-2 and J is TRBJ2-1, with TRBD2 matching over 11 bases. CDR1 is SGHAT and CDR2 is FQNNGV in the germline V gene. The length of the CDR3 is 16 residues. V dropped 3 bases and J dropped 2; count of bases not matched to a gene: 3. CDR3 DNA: TGTGCCAGCAGCTTGTTAGCGGGGGGGCCCTACAATGAGCAGTTCTTC. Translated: CASSLLAGGPYNEQFF. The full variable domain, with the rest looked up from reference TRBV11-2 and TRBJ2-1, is EAGVAQSPRYKIIEKRQSVAFWCNPISGHATLYWYQQILGQGPKLLIQFQNNGVVDDSQLPKDRFSAERLKGVDSTLKIQPAKLEDSAVYLCASSLLAGGPYNEQFFGPGTRLTVL.

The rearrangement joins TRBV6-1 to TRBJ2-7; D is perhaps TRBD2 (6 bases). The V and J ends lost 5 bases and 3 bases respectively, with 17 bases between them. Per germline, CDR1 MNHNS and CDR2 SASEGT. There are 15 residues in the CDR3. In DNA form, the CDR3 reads TGTGCCAGCAGTAAAAGGGACTTGCAAAACTACGAGCAGTACTTC. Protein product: CASSKRDLQNYEQYF.

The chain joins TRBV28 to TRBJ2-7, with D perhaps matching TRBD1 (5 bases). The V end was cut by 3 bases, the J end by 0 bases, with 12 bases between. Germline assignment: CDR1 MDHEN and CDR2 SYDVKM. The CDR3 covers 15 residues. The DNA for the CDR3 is TGTGCCAGCAGTTTTGGGGCAGGCAACTCCTACGAGCAGTACTTC. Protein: CASSFGAGNSYEQYF.

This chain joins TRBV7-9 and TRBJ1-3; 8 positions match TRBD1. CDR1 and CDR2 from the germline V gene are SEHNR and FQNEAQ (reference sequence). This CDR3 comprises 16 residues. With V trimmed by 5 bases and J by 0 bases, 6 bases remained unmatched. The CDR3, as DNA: TGTGCCAGCAGCATGACAGGGGCCTCCTCTGGAAACACCATATATTTT. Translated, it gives CASSMTGASSGNTIYF.

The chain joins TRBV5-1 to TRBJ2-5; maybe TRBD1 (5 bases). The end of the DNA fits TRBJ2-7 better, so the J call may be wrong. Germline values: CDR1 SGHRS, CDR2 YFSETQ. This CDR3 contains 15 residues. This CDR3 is CASSLERTPKYEQYF. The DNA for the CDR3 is TGCGCCAGCAGCTTGGAGAGGACACCTAAATACGAGCAGTACTTC.

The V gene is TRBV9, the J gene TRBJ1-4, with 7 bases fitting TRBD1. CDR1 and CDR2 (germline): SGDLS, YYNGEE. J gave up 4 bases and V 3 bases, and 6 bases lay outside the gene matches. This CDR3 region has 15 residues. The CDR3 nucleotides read TGTGCCAGCAGCGGCGGGACAGTGGGTAATGAAAAACTGTTTTTT. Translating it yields CASSGGTVGNEKLFF.

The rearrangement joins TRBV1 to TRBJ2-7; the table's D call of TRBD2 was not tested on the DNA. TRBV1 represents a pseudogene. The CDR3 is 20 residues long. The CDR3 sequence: CTSSQRLAGAPEKNSYEQYF. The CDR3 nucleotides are TGCACCAGCAGCCAGCGACTAGCGGGGGCCCCCGAGAAGAACTCCTACGAGCAGTACTTC.

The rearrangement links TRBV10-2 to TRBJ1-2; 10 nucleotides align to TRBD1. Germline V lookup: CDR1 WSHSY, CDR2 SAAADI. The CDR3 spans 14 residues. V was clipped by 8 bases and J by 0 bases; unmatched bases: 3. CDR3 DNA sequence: TGCGCCAGCGACAGGGGGCAAGCTAACTATGGCTACACCTTC. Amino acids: CASDRGQANYGYTF.

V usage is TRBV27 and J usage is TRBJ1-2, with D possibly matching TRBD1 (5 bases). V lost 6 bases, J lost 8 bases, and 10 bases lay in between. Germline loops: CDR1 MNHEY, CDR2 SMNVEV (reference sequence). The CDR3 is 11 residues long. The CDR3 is CASRAGSGYTF. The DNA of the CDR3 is TGTGCCAGCAGAGCAGGGTCCGGCTACACCTTC.